This T cell receptor beta chain was retrieved from a study of blood T cell repertoires in COVID-19. In this sample, this clone turned up a few times. The data were produced by immunoSEQ multiplex PCR, yet TCRdb's version contains in-frame clones alone and is incomplete. Among roughly 320,000 clones listed, 89% were seen once. Sequencing was done on a sample of peripheral blood. The TCR sequence derives from a woman under 40 with COVID-19, enrolled during active disease.

The CDR3 coding sequence is TGTGCCAGCAGCTCCCGACAGGGACAAGGGGAGCAGTTCTTC. Amino acids: CASSSRQGQGEQFF. The chain uses TRBV7-9 and TRBJ2-1, with TRBD1 matching over 7 bases. The trim removed 4 bases at V and 10 bases at J, leaving 10 bases unmatched. This CDR3 spans 14 amino acids. Germline V gene lookup returns CDR1 SEHNR and CDR2 FQNEAQ (reference sequence).